This T cell receptor (beta chain) appears in the sequencing data of a study of CD8 T cells in ankylosing spondylitis (dated by TCRdb to about 2017). Some background on the complete study: To find TCR variants linked to disease, the study profiled T cell receptor beta repertoires in ankylosing spondylitis patients and healthy donors. The full study cohort comprised 20 to 30 ankylosing spondylitis patients and 110 or so healthy donors. Peripheral blood was sampled, and synovial fluid was also collected from ankylosing spondylitis patients. Here is what the overall study found, with its caveats: Some motif variants had previously been reported in the synovial fluid and blood of reactive arthritis patients, which suggests shared mechanisms of disease initiation. Significant enrichment of the disease-linked clones was reported in matched synovial fluid samples from ankylosing spondylitis patients. A CD8+ phenotype was shown by the disease-linked clones, which were found at relatively low frequencies in peripheral blood. Blood from ankylosing spondylitis patients appeared to be characterized by a TCR beta motif composed of about eight highly homologous amino acid variants.

With regard to this clonotype: Its binding antigen is unknown. Per-nucleotide qualities are absent, and no much larger clonotype sits a single base away.

Sequencing was carried out with an Illumina HiSeq 2500. Quantitative 5'-RACE with molecular barcodes was the method used to prepare the TCR beta libraries. As for the authors' bioinformatics: A new computational method based on a probabilistic model of VDJ rearrangement was used to identify disease-linked TCR variants. TCRdb's own reprocessing of the public reads used fastp at Q25 and MiXCR and kept productive beta chains. Duplicate CDR3 protein sequences are folded into a single record with the most common DNA and genes. These V and J calls rely on TCRdb rather than the paper's analysis. This sample holds roughly 240,000 distinct CDR3 sequences; 30% to 40% were observed only once. The top ten hold roughly 4.2% of the sample. This clonotype originated in a male donor with ankylosing spondylitis or in good health (not recorded which). The sequencing input was blood, either unsorted or a sorted T cell fraction (not recorded which).

The CDR3 is CASSLSASGSYEQYF. The nucleotide sequence reads TGTGCCAGCAGTTTATCCGCTAGCGGCTCCTACGAGCAGTACTTC. The chain is assembled from TRBV12-3 or TRBV12-4 and TRBJ2-7; 7 bases in the junction line up with TRBD2. The CDR3 runs 15 amino acids, cysteine and phenylalanine included. Only the CDR3 region is kept as DNA, spanning 45 bases read in frame from base 1. Relative to germline, V is missing 2 bases and J is missing 0 bases, with 4 bases of the junction outside any gene match.